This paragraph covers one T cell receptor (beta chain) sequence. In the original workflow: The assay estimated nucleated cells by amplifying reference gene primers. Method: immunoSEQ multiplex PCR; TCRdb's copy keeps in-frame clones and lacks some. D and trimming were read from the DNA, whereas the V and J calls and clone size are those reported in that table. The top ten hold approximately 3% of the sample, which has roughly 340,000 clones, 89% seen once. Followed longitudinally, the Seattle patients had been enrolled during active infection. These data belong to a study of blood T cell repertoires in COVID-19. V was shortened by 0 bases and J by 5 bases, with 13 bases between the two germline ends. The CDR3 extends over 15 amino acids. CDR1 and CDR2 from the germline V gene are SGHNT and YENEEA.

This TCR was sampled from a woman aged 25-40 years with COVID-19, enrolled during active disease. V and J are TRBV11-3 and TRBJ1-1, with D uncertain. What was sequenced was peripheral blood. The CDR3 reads CASSLDPGSITEAFF. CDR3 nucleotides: TGTGCCAGCAGCTTAGATCCCGGGTCTATTACTGAAGCTTTCTTT.